This T cell receptor beta chain was documented in a study of blood T cell repertoires in COVID-19. Looked up from germline, CDR1 is LGHDT and CDR2 is YNNKEL (reference sequence). The CDR3 totals 12 residues. The ends were cut back, 0 bases at V and 8 bases at J, with 7 bases in the middle. The protocol was immunoSEQ multiplex PCR, while the TCRdb copy is restricted to in-frame clones and leaves out a portion. The sample includes roughly 220,000 clones, 88% seen only once; the top ten take approximately 14%. The specimen was PBMCs or T cells enriched from blood (not recorded which). The rearrangement links TRBV3-1 (or the pseudogene TRBV3-2) to TRBJ1-2, with no clear D. The source of this sequence is a woman in her forties or fifties with acute COVID-19. In DNA form, the CDR3 reads TGTGCCAGCAGCCAAGATAGGAGGGGCTACACCTTC. Translated, it gives CASSQDRRGYTF.